The clone carrying this T cell receptor beta chain has just a few counts. The CDR3 consists of 16 residues. Deletions cut 4 bases from V and 0 bases from J, with 14 bases between. Germline assignment: CDR1 SGHDT and CDR2 YYEEEE. This sample was included in a study of shared clonotypes between healthy human individuals. Libraries were prepared by immunoSEQ multiplex PCR; TCRdb keeps only in-frame clonotypes and omits some of them. The repertoire has some 1,400,000 clones, roughly 97% of them found once; the top ten carry over 1%. Sequences were obtained from naive CD4+ T cells sorted from blood. Subset noted: CD45RA+ positively selected. The J gene is TRBJ1-3, the V gene TRBV5-6; no firm D call. This clonotype was obtained from a man aged 30-40 years in good health. The CDR3 DNA reads TGTGCCAGCAGCGAAACAACTTGGAGCTCTGGAAACACCATATATTTT. Amino acid sequence: CASSETTWSSGNTIYF. Full variable domain (remainder filled in from reference TRBV5-6 and TRBJ1-3): DAGVTQSPTHLIKTRGQQVTLRCSPKSGHDTVSWYQQALGQGPQFIFQYYEEEERQRGNFPDRFSGHQFPNYSSELNVNALLLGDSALYLCASSETTWSSGNTIYFGEGSWLTVV.